The rows below give T cell receptor beta chains drawn from one sample of a study of identical twins. One entry per CDR3 protein results from TCRdb running MiXCR on the 5' RACE reads. The repertoire consists of roughly 470,000 distinct CDR3 sequences, with roughly an eighth occurring once and the leading ten covering approximately 0.98%. These data were likewise used in another study, on yellow fever vaccine responses in identical twins.

Material for sequencing was CD4+ T cells sorted from blood. The receptors shown here come from a woman between 18 and 30 years old in good health. CDR3s include the opening cysteine and the closing phenylalanine or tryptophan. D genes are given only for firm matches. The size of a clone is reported for some rows only, either as once, few or many, or as a class for expanded clones.

clone size	V gene	J gene	D gene	CDR3 protein	CDR3 DNA
-	TRBV28	TRBJ2-7	TRBD1	CASSTTGPLGEQYF	TGTGCCAGCAGTACGACAGGGCCCTTGGGCGAGCAGTACTTC
-	TRBV5-1	TRBJ2-1	TRBD2	CASAKREIGEQFF	TGCGCCAGCGCCAAGCGGGAGATTGGTGAGCAGTTCTTC
many	TRBV5-1	TRBJ2-1	-	CASSVEGGPYNEQFF	TGCGCCAGCAGCGTGGAGGGGGGACCTTACAATGAGCAGTTCTTC
few	TRBV6-2/TRBV6-3	TRBJ1-5	TRBD1	CASISGGRGNQPQHF	TGTGCCAGCATCTCAGGGGGTAGGGGCAATCAGCCCCAGCATTTT
many	TRBV5-1	TRBJ2-2	-	CASSEQGSGELFF	TGCGCCAGCAGCGAGCAGGGGTCCGGGGAGCTGTTTTTT
few	TRBV20-1	TRBJ2-1	TRBD2	CSAREPTSGRQSYNEQFF	TGCAGTGCTAGAGAACCGACTAGCGGGAGACAATCCTACAATGAGCAGTTCTTC
few	TRBV6-2/TRBV6-3	TRBJ2-7	-	CASSYKPGEYEQYF	TGTGCCAGCAGTTACAAACCGGGGGAATACGAGCAGTACTTC
few	TRBV12-3/TRBV12-4	TRBJ1-5	TRBD1	CASSRTGGIAQPQHF	TGTGCCAGCAGTCGCACAGGGGGCATCGCTCAGCCCCAGCATTTT
few	TRBV10-1	TRBJ2-7	-	CASSEGLLTYEQYF	TGCGCCAGCAGTGAGGGCCTTTTGACCTACGAGCAGTACTTC
-	TRBV20-1	TRBJ1-2	-	CSAIRVLDYGYTF	TGCAGTGCTATCCGAGTACTGGACTATGGCTACACCTTC
-	TRBV2	TRBJ2-1	-	CASIESSYNEQFF	TGTGCCAGCATCGAGAGCTCCTACAATGAGCAGTTCTTC
-	TRBV19	TRBJ2-3	TRBD2	CASAGSGISTDTQYF	TGTGCCTCAGCCGGAAGCGGGATTAGCACAGATACGCAGTATTTT
few	TRBV11-1	TRBJ2-1	TRBD1	CASSLYWTGGLNEQFF	TGTGCCAGCAGCTTATATTGGACAGGGGGCCTCAATGAGCAGTTCTTC
few	TRBV6-2/TRBV6-3	TRBJ2-5	TRBD1	CASSYSGTGQETQYF	TGTGCCAGCAGTTACTCAGGGACAGGCCAAGAGACCCAGTACTTC
-	TRBV10-2	TRBJ2-1	TRBD2	CARKGLTYNEQFF	TGCGCCAGAAAGGGACTAACCTACAATGAGCAGTTCTTC
-	TRBV5-6	TRBJ1-5	-	CASSRRGWNQPQHF	TGTGCCAGCAGCCGTCGAGGGTGGAATCAGCCCCAGCATTTT